This T cell receptor beta chain stems from a study of T cells after somatic rescue of genetic block. Libraries were prepared by immunoSEQ multiplex PCR; TCRdb keeps only in-frame clonotypes and omits some of them. This sample has 65,000 to 70,000 clones; 92% occur once, and the top ten carry approximately 3%. Deletions cut 6 bases from V and 1 base from J, with 9 bases between. The CDR3 totals 13 residues. The germline V gene encodes CDR1 KGHSH and CDR2 LQKENI. The sequenced sample was peripheral blood mononuclear cells (PBMCs). The V and J genes are TRBV18 and TRBJ2-5, with D possibly being TRBD2 (5 bases). The sequence was obtained from a man aged 40-50 years. The CDR3, as DNA: TGTGCCAGCTCGCCGACTACCCAAGAGACCCAGTACTTC. Its protein product is CASSPTTQETQYF.